These T cell receptor beta chains were read from a single sample in a study of T cell responses to AZD1222 COVID-19 vaccine. The table came from immunoSEQ multiplex PCR; TCRdb's copy has only in-frame clones and leaves some out. The table has 100,000 to 150,000 clones, roughly 82% seen once. This material consisted of peripheral blood, taken 28 days after the second AZD1222 dose. The source is an adult who received the AZD1222 COVID-19 vaccine. Both conserved end residues are part of each CDR3. The D gene is left open where the match is weak. The size entry is marked missing in some rows and otherwise reads once, few, many or a size class.

J: TRBJ1-1; D: TRBD1; V: TRBV10-1; size: -; CDR3: CASSRDRGFTTEAFF; DNA: TGCGCCAGCAGCCGGGACAGGGGGTTTACAACTGAAGCTTTCTTT
J: TRBJ2-5; D: TRBD2; V: TRBV6-1; size: -; CDR3: CASSEALAGEETQYF; DNA: TGTGCCAGCAGTGAAGCCCTAGCGGGGGAAGAGACCCAGTACTTC
J: TRBJ1-4; D: TRBD1; V: TRBV28; size: -; CDR3: CASSPNRDSRVHEKLFF; DNA: TGTGCCAGCAGTCCAAATCGGGACAGCAGGGTTCATGAAAAACTGTTTTTT
J: TRBJ1-1; D: -; V: TRBV19; size: -; CDR3: CASSIAVNTEAFF; DNA: TGTGCCAGTAGTATCGCGGTGAACACTGAAGCTTTCTTT
J: TRBJ1-6; D: TRBD1; V: TRBV13; size: -; CDR3: CASSFRTGNSPLHF; DNA: TGTGCCAGCAGCTTTCGGACAGGTAATTCACCCCTCCACTTT
J: TRBJ2-6; D: -; V: TRBV11-2; size: -; CDR3: CASSLEGLGGLGGRANVLTF; DNA: TGTGCCAGCAGCTTAGAGGGTTTGGGGGGCCTTGGAGGGAGGGCCAACGTCCTGACTTTC
J: TRBJ1-6; D: -; V: TRBV5-1; size: -; CDR3: CASSLNTVGLNSPLHF; DNA: TGCGCCAGCAGCTTGAATACGGTAGGACTAAATTCACCCCTCCACTTT
J: TRBJ1-4; D: TRBD1; V: TRBV25-1; size: -; CDR3: CASSEYGTGEKLFF; DNA: TGTGCCAGCAGTGAATACGGGACAGGTGAAAAACTGTTTTTT
J: TRBJ2-7; D: TRBD2; V: TRBV7-9; size: -; CDR3: CASSSSGGPVKQYF; DNA: TGTGCCAGCAGCTCTAGCGGGGGGCCGGTGAAGCAGTACTTC
J: TRBJ2-2; D: -; V: TRBV7-6; size: -; CDR3: CASSLGGTNTGELFF; DNA: TGTGCCAGCAGCTTAGGGGGTACCAACACCGGGGAGCTGTTTTTT
J: TRBJ1-2; D: -; V: TRBV7-8; size: -; CDR3: CASSSTTRGYTF; DNA: TGTGCCAGCAGCAGCACGACGAGGGGCTACACCTTC
J: TRBJ1-5; D: -; V: TRBV7-2; size: -; CDR3: CASSPDRSNQPQHF; DNA: TGTGCCAGCAGCCCGGACAGAAGCAATCAGCCCCAGCATTTT
J: TRBJ2-4; D: TRBD2; V: TRBV5-4; size: -; CDR3: CASSIAGGKNIQYF; DNA: TGTGCCAGCAGCATAGCGGGGGGGAAAAACATTCAGTACTTC
J: TRBJ1-2; D: -; V: TRBV5-1; size: -; CDR3: CASSLVGSVNGYTF; DNA: TGCGCCAGCAGCTTGGTGGGGTCTGTCAATGGCTACACCTTC
J: TRBJ1-1; D: -; V: TRBV5-1; size: -; CDR3: CASSPGGGDTEAFF; DNA: TGCGCCAGCAGCCCGGGAGGGGGTGACACTGAAGCTTTCTTT
J: TRBJ2-7; D: TRBD2; V: TRBV6-6; size: -; CDR3: CASTISGGLYEQYF; DNA: TGTGCCAGCACCATTAGCGGGGGTCTCTACGAGCAGTACTTC
J: TRBJ1-2; D: -; V: TRBV18; size: few; CDR3: CASSPTSGGGDYTF; DNA: TGTGCCAGCTCACCCACTTCGGGAGGAGGTGACTACACCTTC
J: TRBJ1-1; D: TRBD1; V: TRBV30; size: -; CDR3: CAWSATGFEFVNTEAFF; DNA: TGTGCCTGGAGTGCGACAGGGTTTGAGTTCGTGAACACTGAAGCTTTCTTT
J: TRBJ1-2; D: -; V: TRBV29-1; size: few; CDR3: CSVEELSDYGYTF; DNA: TGCAGCGTTGAAGAATTGTCTGACTATGGCTACACCTTC
J: TRBJ1-2; D: -; V: TRBV11-2; size: few; CDR3: CASSSGFGYGYTF; DNA: TGTGCCAGCAGTTCAGGCTTCGGATATGGCTACACCTTC
J: TRBJ2-1; D: -; V: TRBV7-2; size: -; CDR3: CASSLASVAVYNEQFF; DNA: TGTGCCAGCAGCTTAGCGTCAGTAGCAGTCTACAATGAGCAGTTCTTC
J: TRBJ1-1; D: TRBD1; V: TRBV7-3; size: once; CDR3: CASSNQGGTEAFF; DNA: TGTGCCAGCAGCAACCAGGGGGGCACTGAAGCTTTCTTT
J: TRBJ2-5; D: -; V: TRBV11-2; size: -; CDR3: CASSLVDETQYF; DNA: TGTGCCAGCAGCTTAGTAGACGAGACCCAGTACTTC
J: TRBJ1-6; D: -; V: TRBV6-5; size: -; CDR3: CASTTGPNSPLHF; DNA: TGTGCCAGCACCACCGGGCCTAATTCACCCCTCCACTTT
J: TRBJ2-7; D: -; V: TRBV4-1; size: -; CDR3: CASSLQKTNTHEQYF; DNA: TGCGCCAGCAGCCTACAGAAGACAAATACCCACGAGCAGTACTTC
J: TRBJ1-2; D: -; V: TRBV30; size: -; CDR3: CAWSAQERYGYTF; DNA: TGTGCCTGGAGCGCACAGGAGAGATATGGCTACACCTTC
J: TRBJ1-1; D: -; V: TRBV7-2; size: -; CDR3: CASLSGWHTEAFF; DNA: TGTGCCAGCCTATCCGGGTGGCACACTGAAGCTTTCTTT
J: TRBJ1-2; D: -; V: TRBV3-1/TRBV3-2; size: -; CDR3: CASSLSGLRGYGYTF; DNA: TGTGCCAGCAGCCTATCGGGACTAAGGGGCTATGGCTACACCTTC
J: TRBJ2-3; D: TRBD2; V: TRBV5-1; size: -; CDR3: CASSPSGGYTDTQYF; DNA: TGCGCCAGCAGCCCAAGCGGGGGCTACACAGATACGCAGTATTTT
J: TRBJ1-1; D: -; V: TRBV6-6; size: -; CDR3: CASSYFGSEAFF; DNA: TGTGCCAGCAGTTACTTTGGGTCTGAAGCTTTCTTT